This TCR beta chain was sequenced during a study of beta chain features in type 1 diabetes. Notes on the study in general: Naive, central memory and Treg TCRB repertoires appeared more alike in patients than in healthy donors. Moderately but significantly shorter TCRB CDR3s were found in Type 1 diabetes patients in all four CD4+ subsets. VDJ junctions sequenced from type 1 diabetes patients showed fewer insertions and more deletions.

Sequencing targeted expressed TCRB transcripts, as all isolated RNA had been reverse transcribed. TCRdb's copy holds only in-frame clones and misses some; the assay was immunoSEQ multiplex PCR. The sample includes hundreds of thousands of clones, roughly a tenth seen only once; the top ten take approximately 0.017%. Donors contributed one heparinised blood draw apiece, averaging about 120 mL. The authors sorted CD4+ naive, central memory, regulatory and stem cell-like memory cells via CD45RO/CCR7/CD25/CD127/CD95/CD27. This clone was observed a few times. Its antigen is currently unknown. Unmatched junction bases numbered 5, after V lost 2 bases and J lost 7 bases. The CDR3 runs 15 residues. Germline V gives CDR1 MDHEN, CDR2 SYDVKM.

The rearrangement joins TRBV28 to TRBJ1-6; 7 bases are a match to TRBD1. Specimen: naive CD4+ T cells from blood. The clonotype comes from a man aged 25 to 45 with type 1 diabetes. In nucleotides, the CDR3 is TGTGCCAGCAGTTTAGCGGACAGGCGGAATTCACCCCTCCACTTT. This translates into CASSLADRRNSPLHF. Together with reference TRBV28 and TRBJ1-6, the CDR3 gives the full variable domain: DVKVTQSSRYLVKRTGEKVFLECVQDMDHENMFWYRQDPGLGLRLIYFSYDVKMKEKGDIPEGYSVSREKKERFSLILESASTNQTSMYLCASSLADRRNSPLHFGNGTRLTVT.